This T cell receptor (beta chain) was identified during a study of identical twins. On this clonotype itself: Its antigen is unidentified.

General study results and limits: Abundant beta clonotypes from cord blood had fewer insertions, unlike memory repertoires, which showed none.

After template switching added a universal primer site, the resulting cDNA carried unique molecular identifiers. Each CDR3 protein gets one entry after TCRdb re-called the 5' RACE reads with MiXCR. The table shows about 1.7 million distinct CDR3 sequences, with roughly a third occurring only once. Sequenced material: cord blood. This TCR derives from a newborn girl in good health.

CDR3 sequence reads: CASSLRGRGGEKLFF. The CDR3 region has the DNA TGTGCCAGCAGCCTGCGGGGGAGAGGTGGCGAAAAACTGTTTTTT. V is TRBV12-3 or TRBV12-4 and J is TRBJ1-4; tentatively, D is TRBD1 (5 bases). Between the trimmed V and J ends, which lost 6 bases and 8 bases, there was a span of 19 bases. The CDR3 covers 15 residues.